This TCR beta chain was observed in a study of T-cell reconstitution after alpha-beta-depleted transplantation in children. Points from the study as a whole: Several hundred graft clones that had expanded were reportedly the source of alpha-beta T cells about two months after transplant. A year post-transplant, T-cell counts and diversity derived mostly from newly produced T cells.

A TCRbeta library incorporating unique molecular identifiers was prepared. TCRdb ran MiXCR on the PCR reads and lists one entry per CDR3 protein. The profile shows hundreds of thousands of distinct CDR3 sequences, 15% to 20% of them singletons. Trimming took off 11 bases at V and 6 bases at J, with 10 bases between the two ends. The CDR3 has 10 amino acids. This clonotype was detected ten times or more. The antigen is not known. The TCR originated in a boy in the first two years of life who had a stem cell transplant for Wiskott-Aldrich syndrome, so the T cells may come from the graft donor. This chain connects TRBV12-3 or TRBV12-4 to TRBJ1-1; D is ambiguous. The sequencing used PBMCs, mostly from graft donor cells, collected 360 days after TCRalphabeta/CD19-depleted stem cell transplant. CDR3 loop: CASKGAEAFF. CDR3 nucleotides: TGTGCCTCTAAAGGCGCTGAAGCTTTCTTT.